These 3 T cell receptor beta chains originate from one sample sequenced in a study of T cells in Graves' hyperthyroidism and ophthalmopathy. TCR beta CDR3 sequences were amplified from RNA transcripts. The HTBI primer set was used in a first-round RT-PCR of the TCR CDR3. TCRdb re-called the multiplex PCR reads with MiXCR, one entry per CDR3 protein. In the table there are hundreds of thousands of distinct CDR3 sequences, under 45% of which are singletons. Sequenced material: blood. These receptors originate from a woman aged 40-49 years with Graves' hyperthyroidism.

This clonotype was found many times. J is TRBJ1-3 and V is TRBV12-3 or TRBV12-4; TRBD1 might be the D (6 bases). Deletions cut 6 bases from V and 3 bases from J, with 18 bases between. This CDR3 comprises 16 residues. The chain's CDR3 is CASSPDSAISGNTIYF. The CDR3 DNA reads TGTGCCAGCAGCCCGGACAGCGCCATTAGTGGAAACACCATATATTTT.

V usage is TRBV5-1 and J usage is TRBJ2-2; TRBD1 aligns across 7 bases. Germline V gene lookup returns CDR1 SGHRS and CDR2 YFSETQ. With V trimmed by 5 bases and J by 6 bases, 13 bases remained unmatched. The CDR3 contains 16 residues. The CDR3: CASSGRQGLTAGELFF. CDR3 DNA: TGCGCCAGCAGTGGGAGACAGGGCTTAACTGCCGGGGAGCTGTTTTTT. The full variable domain, completed using reference TRBV5-1 and TRBJ2-2, is KAGVTQTPRYLIKTRGQQVTLSCSPISGHRSVSWYQQTPGQGLQFLFEYFSETQRNKGNFPGRFSGRQFSNSRSEMNVSTLELGDSALYLCASSGRQGLTAGELFFGEGSRLTVL.

This clonotype has ten or more counts. The rearrangement uses TRBV7-2 and TRBJ1-2; D possibly corresponds to TRBD1 (5 bases). V gave up 2 bases and J gave up 3 bases, with 10 bases separating them. The CDR3 totals 14 residues. Germline V gene data show CDR1 as SGHTA and CDR2 as FQGNSA. The CDR3 sequence is CASSLPGSYYGYTF. As DNA, the CDR3 is TGTGCCAGCAGCTTACCAGGGAGCTACTATGGCTACACCTTC.